This T cell receptor (beta chain) was identified in a study of T cells in Graves' hyperthyroidism and ophthalmopathy. Study summary: Upon initial diagnosis and before any treatment, peripheral blood was collected.

V shed 7 bases, J shed 5 bases, and the junction held 5 bases outside the gene matches. The CDR3 is 13 amino acids. Germline V gene data show CDR1 as SNHLY and CDR2 as FYNNEI. In its sample, this clonotype was seen many times. TCR beta CDR3 region amplification was performed from RNA transcripts. Using the HTBI primer set, a first-round RT-PCR was run on the TCR CDR3. Using its own MiXCR run on the multiplex PCR reads, TCRdb lists one record per CDR3 protein. This table has 340,000 or so distinct CDR3 sequences, roughly 23% appearing once. V is TRBV2 and J is TRBJ1-5; 7 positions agree with TRBD1. Sequencing was done on a sample of blood. The receptor was isolated from a woman aged 50 to 65 with Graves' hyperthyroidism. The CDR3 region has the DNA TGTGCCAGCATTTTAGACAGGGATCAGCCCCAGCATTTT. It encodes CASILDRDQPQHF.